These 32 T cell receptor beta chains came from one sample sequenced in a study of cytomegalovirus exposure and HLA in healthy donors. In the PCR, 60 Vbeta and 13 Jbeta primers were used. Assay: immunoSEQ multiplex PCR; the TCRdb copy retains only in-frame clones and omits some. This sample has about 130,000 clones, with approximately 79% found just once. Sequenced sample: PBMCs. All receptors derive from a male donor in good health and CMV-seronegative.

Here the CDR3 DNA reads TGTGCCAGCAGCCTACAGGCGACAGGTTTGAACACTGAAGCTTTCTTT. Amino acids: CASSLQATGLNTEAFF. The chain combines TRBV7-2 with TRBJ1-1; a weak D match, TRBD1 (6 bases). The germline CDR1 and CDR2 sequences are SGHTA and FQGNSA. The CDR3 runs to 16 residues. V lost 5 bases to trimming and J lost 0 bases, with 16 bases between them. Full variable domain (missing parts from reference TRBV7-2 and TRBJ1-1): GAGVSQSPSNKVTEKGKDVELRCDPISGHTALYWYRQSLGQGLEFLIYFQGNSAPDKSGLPSDRFSAERTGGSVSTLTIQRTQQEDSAVYLCASSLQATGLNTEAFFGQGTRLTVV.

This clone was picked up a small number of times. V gene TRBV7-8 combines with J gene TRBJ2-7, with 8 positions matching TRBD1. This CDR3 contains 15 residues. V lost 6 bases and J lost 4; bases outside the gene matches: 11. The germline V gene encodes CDR1 SGHVS and CDR2 FQNEAQ. CDR3 nucleotides: TGTGCCAGCAGGGGGGGTGCAGGGGGCGTATACGAGCAGTACTTC. Encoded protein: CASRGGAGGVYEQYF.

CDR3 in DNA: TGTGCCTGGAGTGTGATGGGGCAGGTTAATTCACCCCTCCACTTT. Translation gives CAWSVMGQVNSPLHF. This rearrangement joins TRBV30 to TRBJ1-6, with D possibly TRBD1 on 5 matching bases. This CDR3 contains 15 residues. Per germline, CDR1 GTSNPN and CDR2 SVGIG (reference sequence). V lost 0 bases to trimming and J lost 6 bases, with 12 bases between them.

V is TRBV2 and J is TRBJ2-1, with 7 nucleotides matching TRBD1. The CDR3 totals 15 residues. Germline V gene sequence: CDR1 SNHLY, CDR2 FYNNEI. The ends lost 3 bases at V and 6 bases at J; junction bases unmatched: 8. The CDR3 spells CASSDLYRGTNEQFF. As DNA, the CDR3 is TGTGCCAGCAGTGATCTGTACAGGGGAACCAATGAGCAGTTCTTC.

The chain combines TRBV4-3 with TRBJ2-5, with D possibly being TRBD2 (5 bases). The DNA end is more similar to TRBJ2-7, so the J call may be wrong. This CDR3 spans 15 amino acids. Germline CDR1 LGHNA, CDR2 YSLEER. This chain's CDR3 is CASSQDYQRFYEQYF. The CDR3, as DNA: TGCGCCAGCAGCCAAGATTATCAGCGGTTCTACGAGCAGTACTTC.

The count of this clone is one. This chain links TRBV15 with TRBJ2-5, with TRBD2 identical over 7 bases. Germline values: CDR1 LNHNV, CDR2 YYDKDF (reference sequence). The length of the CDR3 is 16 residues. The trim removed 4 bases at V and 3 bases at J, leaving 11 bases unmatched. CDR3 in amino acids: CATSTRGRRREETQYF. The DNA for the CDR3 is TGTGCCACCAGCACGCGGGGGAGGCGGAGGGAAGAGACCCAGTACTTC.

There are a few counts of this clone. This rearrangement joins TRBV6-5 to TRBJ1-1; D gene unclear. The CDR3 extends over 14 amino acids. V gave up 0 bases and J gave up 8 bases, with 13 bases separating them. Germline V gene lookup returns CDR1 MNHEY and CDR2 SVGAGI. The CDR3 region has the DNA TGTGCCAGCAGTTACTCGATCGGTCTTTTGGAAGCTTTCTTT. This encodes CASSYSIGLLEAFF.

The chain carries TRBV19 and TRBJ1-1; 7 nucleotides line up with TRBD1. The V segment lost 4 bases and the J segment 1 base; nucleotides outside the gene matches: 3. Germline-derived CDR1 and CDR2 are LNHDA and SQIVND (reference sequence). The CDR3 is 14 amino acids. The CDR3 region is CASSRTGRNTEAFF. Here the CDR3 DNA reads TGTGCCAGTAGTAGGACAGGCCGGAACACTGAAGCTTTCTTT.

Regarding this clone: Compared with germline, one end of the junction differs, possibly owing to a read error. This rearrangement joins TRBV7-7 to TRBJ2-3, with 9 bases matching TRBD2. This CDR3 region has 16 residues. Germline CDR1 and CDR2: SSHAT and FNYEAQ (reference sequence). CDR3 amino acids: CASSLASGGIADTQYF. The CDR3 nucleotides read TGTGCTAGCAGCTTGGCCAGCGGGGGGATCGCAGATACGCAGTATTTT.

The chain carries TRBV15 and TRBJ1-4; 10 bases match TRBD1. The germline gives CDR1 LNHNV, CDR2 YYDKDF (reference sequence). This CDR3 contains 15 residues. The ends lost 5 bases at V and 4 bases at J; junction bases unmatched: 4. The CDR3 coding sequence is TGTGCCACCAGCGGCCGGACAGGGGGTAATGAAAAACTGTTTTTT. It encodes CATSGRTGGNEKLFF. The full variable domain, with the rest looked up from reference TRBV15 and TRBJ1-4, is DAMVIQNPRYQVTQFGKPVTLSCSQTLNHNVMYWYQQKSSQAPKLLFHYYDKDFNNEADTPDNFQSRRPNTSFCFLDIRSPGLGDTAMYLCATSGRTGGNEKLFFGSGTQLSVL.

This rearrangement joins TRBV5-4 to TRBJ1-6; the D is unclear. Germline V gives CDR1 SGHNT, CDR2 YYREEE (reference sequence). Trimming stripped 2 bases from V and 8 bases from J, with 5 bases between. This CDR3 is built from 12 residues. CDR3 residues: CASSFSDSPLHF. The CDR3 nucleotides are TGTGCCAGCAGCTTTAGTGATTCACCCCTCCACTTT. The full variable domain, with the rest looked up from reference TRBV5-4 and TRBJ1-6, is ETGVTQSPTHLIKTRGQQVTLRCSSQSGHNTVSWYQQALGQGPQFIFQYYREEENGRGNFPPRFSGLQFPNYSSELNVNALELDDSALYLCASSFSDSPLHFGNGTRLTVT.

The chain is built from TRBV19 and TRBJ2-5; D ambiguous. The V end lost 3 bases, the J end lost 1 base, and 9 bases lay between the germline ends. Germline lookup yields CDR1 LNHDA and CDR2 SQIVND (reference sequence). The CDR3 is 14 amino acids. Here the CDR3 reads CASSIWSRQETQYF. CDR3 coding DNA: TGTGCCAGTAGTATCTGGAGCCGCCAAGAGACCCAGTACTTC.

V and J are TRBV14 and TRBJ1-1; tentative D call: TRBD1 (5 bases). The germline CDR1 and CDR2 sequences are SGHDN and FVKESK. The ends were cut back, 4 bases at V and 3 bases at J, with 15 bases in the middle. The CDR3 consists of 15 residues. Here the CDR3 DNA reads TGTGCCAGCAGCCCTGTAGGGCAGGGCTACACTGAAGCTTTCTTT. Translating it yields CASSPVGQGYTEAFF.

The chain combines TRBV4-1 with TRBJ2-7; 8 nucleotides agree with TRBD2. Germline CDR1 and CDR2: MGHRA and YSYEKL. The CDR3 extends over 18 amino acids. With V trimmed by 4 bases and J by 2 bases, 16 bases remained unmatched. CDR3 region: CASSPLSPGRGATYEQYF. As DNA, the CDR3 is TGCGCCAGCAGCCCTCTCTCGCCCGGGCGGGGGGCCACCTACGAGCAGTACTTC.

The V call is TRBV5-5, the J call TRBJ2-1; TRBD1 matches at 7 bases. J lost 10 bases, V lost 0 bases, and 1 base had no gene match. This CDR3 is built from 12 residues. Looked up from germline, CDR1 is SGHKS and CDR2 is YYEKEE (reference sequence). The CDR3: CASSLATGEQFF. For the CDR3, the DNA is TGTGCCAGCAGCTTGGCGACAGGGGAGCAGTTCTTC.

This chain uses TRBV5-1 with TRBJ1-1, with D possibly TRBD1 on 6 matching bases. This CDR3 has 13 amino acids. Trimming pared 3 bases from V and 3 bases from J, leaving 9 bases between. Germline V CDR1 and CDR2: SGHRS, YFSETQ. The CDR3 DNA reads TGCGCCAGCAGCTCCGGACAGCACACTGAAGCTTTCTTT. Amino acids: CASSSGQHTEAFF.

The chain recombines TRBV6-5 with TRBJ1-5; D uncertain. V was clipped by 6 bases and J by 9 bases, with 12 bases between them. Germline V CDR1 and CDR2: MNHEY, SVGAGI. The CDR3 is 12 residues long. CDR3 in DNA: TGTGCCAGCAGCCCCCCCCCTTGGCCCCAGCATTTT. It yields the protein CASSPPPWPQHF.

The chain is built from TRBV5-4 and TRBJ2-3; D unresolved. Germline CDR1 reads SGHNT; CDR2 reads YYREEE (reference sequence). CDR3 length: 15 amino acids. V was cut by 2 bases and J by 0 bases, with 10 bases left in between. CDR3 in amino acids: CASSLEETSTDTQYF. For the CDR3, the DNA is TGTGCCAGCAGCTTAGAAGAGACTAGCACAGATACGCAGTATTTT. The full variable domain, rest sourced from reference TRBV5-4 and TRBJ2-3, is ETGVTQSPTHLIKTRGQQVTLRCSSQSGHNTVSWYQQALGQGPQFIFQYYREEENGRGNFPPRFSGLQFPNYSSELNVNALELDDSALYLCASSLEETSTDTQYFGPGTRLTVL.

This clone was found once. This rearrangement joins TRBV9 to TRBJ2-3, with a possible D match to TRBD1 (6 bases). Per the germline V gene, CDR1 is SGDLS and CDR2 is YYNGEE. Trimming left V 2 bases short and J 0 bases short, with 16 bases between. The CDR3 is 17 amino acids. Written as DNA, the CDR3 is TGTGCCAGCAGCGTCGACACAGGGCAATCTAGCACAGATACGCAGTATTTT. Its protein product is CASSVDTGQSSTDTQYF.

The CDR3 loop reads CASLDRSRQPQHF. The CDR3 nucleotides are TGTGCCTCTTTGGACAGATCTCGGCAGCCCCAGCATTTT. The chain couples TRBV30 to TRBJ1-5; a weak D match, TRBD1 (6 bases). The CDR3 contains 13 residues. The germline V gene has CDR1 GTSNPN and CDR2 SVGIG (reference sequence). V lost 7 bases to trimming and J lost 7 bases, with 17 bases between them.

The V call is TRBV7-2, the J call TRBJ2-5, with TRBD1 as a possible D gene (6 bases). The CDR3 length is 16 residues. Germline loops: CDR1 SGHTA, CDR2 FQGNSA. The V and J ends lost 5 bases and 2 bases respectively, with 18 bases between them. The CDR3 coding sequence is TGTGCCAGCAGCCCGTACGGACAGACGAGTCAAGAGACCCAGTACTTC. Translation: CASSPYGQTSQETQYF.

This chain joins TRBV27 and TRBJ2-5; 9 bases align to TRBD2. CDR1 and CDR2 from the germline V gene are MNHEY and SMNVEV (reference sequence). J lost 3 bases, V lost 5 bases, and 13 bases had no gene match. This CDR3 comprises 17 residues. This CDR3 reads CASSAYTSGGPKETQYF. The CDR3 coding sequence is TGTGCCAGCAGTGCCTATACCAGCGGGGGGCCCAAAGAGACCCAGTACTTC.

The chain joins TRBV19 to TRBJ2-7; 11 bases are a match to TRBD1. From germline, CDR1 is LNHDA and CDR2 SQIVND (reference sequence). The CDR3 contains 17 residues. J lost 6 bases, V lost 6 bases, and 16 bases had no gene match. The chain's CDR3 is CASREYSSGQGAFEQYF. CDR3 bases: TGTGCCAGTAGAGAGTACTCATCCGGACAGGGGGCCTTCGAGCAGTACTTC.

The rearrangement links TRBV2 to TRBJ1-2, with D possibly TRBD1 on 6 matching bases. From germline, CDR1 is SNHLY and CDR2 FYNNEI. The CDR3 loop spans 17 amino acids. Trimming shortened V by 1 base and J by 4 bases, and 19 bases separated the two germline ends. CDR3 protein: CASSEVTGHLGRYGYTF. DNA of the CDR3: TGTGCCAGCAGTGAAGTAACGGGACACCTAGGTCGCTATGGCTACACCTTC.

The CDR3 sequence: CASSLDGQGDPYEQYF. The CDR3 bases are TGTGCCAGCAGCTTAGATGGACAGGGTGACCCCTACGAGCAGTACTTC. V and J are TRBV11-2 and TRBJ2-7, with 8 bases lining up with TRBD1. V was pared by 0 bases and J by 2 bases, with 6 bases of the junction left unmatched. Germline V gene sequence: CDR1 SGHAT, CDR2 FQNNGV. The CDR3 consists of 16 residues. Full variable domain (missing parts from reference TRBV11-2 and TRBJ2-7): EAGVAQSPRYKIIEKRQSVAFWCNPISGHATLYWYQQILGQGPKLLIQFQNNGVVDDSQLPKDRFSAERLKGVDSTLKIQPAKLEDSAVYLCASSLDGQGDPYEQYFGPGTRLTVT.

This chain connects TRBV19 to TRBJ1-1; TRBD1 matches 8 bases. V lost 5 bases to trimming and J lost 4 bases; unmatched junction nucleotides: 6. Looked up from germline, CDR1 is LNHDA and CDR2 is SQIVND (reference sequence). The CDR3 is 14 amino acids. In DNA form, the CDR3 reads TGTGCCAGTAGTTTCGGACAGGGTGGCACTGAAGCTTTCTTT. As protein: CASSFGQGGTEAFF.

This clone has just a few counts. The rearrangement uses TRBV27 and TRBJ1-4; the D is unclear. CDR1 MNHEY and CDR2 SMNVEV come from the germline V gene (reference sequence). The length of the CDR3 is 12 residues. Trimming pared 5 bases from V and 10 bases from J, leaving 11 bases between. The CDR3: CASSINNGKLFF. The CDR3 coding sequence is TGTGCCAGCAGTATTAATAACGGAAAACTGTTTTTT.

The V gene is TRBV7-2, the J gene TRBJ2-1, with 11 bases matching TRBD2. Germline V gene data show CDR1 as SGHTA and CDR2 as FQGNSA. J was trimmed by 6 bases and V by 6 bases; bases with no gene match: 7. The CDR3 length is 15 residues. CDR3 residues: CASRGLAGGPNEQFF. The CDR3 DNA sequence: TGTGCCAGCAGGGGATTAGCGGGGGGGCCCAATGAGCAGTTCTTC.

The chain employs TRBV5-1 and TRBJ2-5; D gene ambiguous. CDR3 length: 12 amino acids. V lost 0 bases and J 6 bases, leaving 6 bases between the germline ends. The germline gives CDR1 SGHRS, CDR2 YFSETQ. The CDR3 sequence: CASSLDLQTQYF. The CDR3 nucleotides are TGCGCCAGCAGCTTGGATCTCCAGACCCAGTACTTC.

The chain joins TRBV27 to TRBJ2-2, with 8 bases aligning to TRBD2. CDR1 MNHEY and CDR2 SMNVEV come from the germline V gene (reference sequence). CDR3 size: 15 residues. Trimming took 9 bases from V and 1 from J; bases not matched to a gene: 7. The CDR3 sequence: CASKTGGMNTGELFF. Written as DNA, the CDR3 is TGTGCCAGTAAAACGGGGGGGATGAACACCGGGGAGCTGTTTTTT.

The rearrangement uses TRBV5-6 and TRBJ2-7, with TRBD1 matching over 7 bases. The CDR3 has 13 residues. Germline CDR1 reads SGHDT; CDR2 reads YYEEEE. Trimming at V came to 4 bases and at J to 5 bases, leaving 6 bases not matched to a gene. In nucleotides, the CDR3 is TGTGCCAGCAGCGAGACAGGGAACCACGAGCAGTACTTC. Protein: CASSETGNHEQYF.

This clone has a handful of counts. The chain couples TRBV19 to TRBJ2-1, with TRBD2 matching 11 bases. Losses at the gene ends were 8 bases for V and 6 bases for J; bases not matched to a gene: 3. This CDR3 is built from 13 residues. The germline CDR1 and CDR2 sequences are LNHDA and SQIVND (reference sequence). The CDR3 coding sequence is TGTGCCAGTCTTCTAGCGGGGGGCAATGAGCAGTTCTTC. This codes for CASLLAGGNEQFF.